These 9 T cell receptor beta chains were sequenced from one sample in a study of cytomegalovirus exposure and HLA in healthy donors. In the PCR, 60 Vbeta and 13 Jbeta primers were used. Repertoires were generated with immunoSEQ multiplex PCR, while TCRdb's copy carries only in-frame clones and drops some. The data show approximately 200,000 clones, over 75% seen once. Material: PBMCs. These receptors originate from a man younger than 35 in good health and CMV-seronegative.

The V gene is TRBV28, the J gene TRBJ2-5, with 7 positions matching TRBD1. Trimming cost V 3 bases and J 5 bases; bases outside gene matches: 12. CDR3 length: 16 amino acids. Germline values: CDR1 MDHEN, CDR2 SYDVKM. CDR3 residues: CASSLGRAGGEETQYF. Here the CDR3 DNA reads TGTGCCAGCAGTTTGGGTCGGGCAGGGGGAGAGGAGACCCAGTACTTC.

V usage is TRBV9 and J usage is TRBJ1-4; 8 bases match TRBD1. In germline, CDR1 is SGDLS, CDR2 YYNGEE. CDR3 length: 15 residues. With 2 bases clipped from V and 2 bases from J, the junction kept 2 bases outside the gene matches. CDR3 in DNA: TGTGCCAGCAGCGTCAGGGGGCTGACTAATGAAAAACTGTTTTTT. Protein: CASSVRGLTNEKLFF.

V usage is TRBV6-4 and J usage is TRBJ2-3; tentative D call: TRBD1 (7 bases). The V gene's germline CDR1 is MRHNA and CDR2 SNTAGT. The CDR3 is 15 amino acids. Trimming took off 5 bases at V and 0 bases at J, with 12 bases between the two ends. CDR3 loop: CASSKSGGSTDTQYF. CDR3 DNA sequence: TGTGCCAGCAGTAAGTCAGGGGGGAGCACAGATACGCAGTATTTT.

This sequence joins TRBV14 and TRBJ2-3; D may be TRBD1 (5 bases). The CDR3 sequence is 16 residues long. Trimming removed 5 bases at V and 0 bases at J, with 15 bases between. Germline V gene data show CDR1 as SGHDN and CDR2 as FVKESK. As DNA, the CDR3 is TGTGCCAGCAGCTTTGACGACAGACCTAGCACAGATACGCAGTATTTT. It specifies CASSFDDRPSTDTQYF.

With respect to this clone: At one end the junction does not follow the germline gene, possibly because of a read error. The chain recombines TRBV7-7 with TRBJ2-5, with TRBD2 matching 13 bases. The CDR3 covers 15 residues. Looked up from germline, CDR1 is SSHAT and CDR2 is FNYEAQ (reference sequence). The CDR3 region has the DNA TGTGCTAGCAGCTCCGGACTAGCGGGAGTTGAGACCCAGTACTTC. Translation: CASSSGLAGVETQYF.

This rearrangement joins TRBV19 to TRBJ2-5; D is unclear. CDR3 length equals 16 residues. Trimming took off 0 bases at V and 4 bases at J, with 15 bases between the two ends. CDR1 is LNHDA, CDR2 SQIVND, per germline (reference sequence). CDR3 in amino acids: CASSIEGGRPGETQYF. The CDR3 DNA sequence: TGTGCCAGTAGTATAGAAGGCGGCCGTCCGGGAGAGACCCAGTACTTC.

The chain recombines TRBV25-1 with TRBJ2-7, with 9 bases matching TRBD1. The CDR3 runs to 13 residues. Germline CDR1 MGHDK, CDR2 SYGVNS. The V and J ends lost 4 bases and 6 bases, in that order; junction bases with no gene match: 4. CDR3 DNA sequence: TGTGCCAGCAGTGTACAGGGGGCGGGCGAGCAGTACTTC. It yields the protein CASSVQGAGEQYF.

This clone was seen more than once but under ten times. The V gene is TRBV18, the J gene TRBJ1-2, with D uncertain. Trimming removed 4 bases at V and 5 bases at J, with 8 bases between. There are 12 residues in the CDR3. Germline CDR1 reads KGHSH; CDR2 reads LQKENI. CDR3 region: CASSLQDYGYTF. The CDR3, as DNA: TGTGCCAGCTCACTTCAGGATTATGGCTACACCTTC.

The chain has TRBV28 and TRBJ2-7; TRBD1 aligns across 8 bases. CDR1 is MDHEN and CDR2 is SYDVKM in the germline V gene. The CDR3 spans 15 residues. The J segment lost 1 base and the V segment lost 6 bases, leaving 8 bases of the junction unmatched. The CDR3 nucleotides read TGTGCCAGCAGCCCCACAGGGGGAGTTTCCTACGAGCAGTACTTC. Residues: CASSPTGGVSYEQYF.